This paragraph reports one TCR beta chain. The antigen is unknown. The PCR employed 60 Vbeta primers together with 13 Jbeta primers. Some clones are missing from TCRdb's copy, which holds only in-frame ones; the method was immunoSEQ multiplex PCR. The sample yields fewer than 85,000 clones, around 70% seen once. These data originate in a study of cytomegalovirus exposure and HLA in healthy donors. Study-level points and caveats: Investigators reported 150 to 200 TCR beta chains as tied to cytomegalovirus. Analysis was performed later, and it showed HLA-associated TCR beta chains to be more clonally expanded than equally common others. Among donors in an Asian-associated ancestry cluster, a later analysis reportedly found fewer N-insertions than the roughly 730-donor mean.

Material for sequencing was PBMCs. The receptor was derived from a woman between 35 and 50 years old in good health and CMV-seropositive.

For the CDR3, the DNA is TGTGCCTGGAGTGTAGTGGGCAGCTCCTACGAGCAGTACTTC. Its translation is CAWSVVGSSYEQYF. This chain uses TRBV30 with TRBJ2-7; D gene unclear. The CDR3 has 14 residues. Per the germline V gene, CDR1 is GTSNPN and CDR2 is SVGIG (reference sequence). V was trimmed by 0 bases and J by 0 bases, leaving 9 bases between them.